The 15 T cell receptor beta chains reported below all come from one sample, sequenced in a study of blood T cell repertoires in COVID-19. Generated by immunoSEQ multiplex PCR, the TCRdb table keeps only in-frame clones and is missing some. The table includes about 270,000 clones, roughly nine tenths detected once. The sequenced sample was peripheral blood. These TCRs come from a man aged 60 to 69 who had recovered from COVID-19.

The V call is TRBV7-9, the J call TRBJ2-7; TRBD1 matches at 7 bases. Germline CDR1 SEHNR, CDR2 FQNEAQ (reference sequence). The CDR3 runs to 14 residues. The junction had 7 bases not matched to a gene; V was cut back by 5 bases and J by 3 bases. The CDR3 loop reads CASSHPRDSYEQYF. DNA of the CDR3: TGTGCCAGCAGCCACCCTCGGGACAGCTACGAGCAGTACTTC.

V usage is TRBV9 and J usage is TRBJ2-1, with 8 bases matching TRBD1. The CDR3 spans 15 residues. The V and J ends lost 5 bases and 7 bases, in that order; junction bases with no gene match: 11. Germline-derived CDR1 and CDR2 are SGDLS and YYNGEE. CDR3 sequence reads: CASRPATGVGNEQFF. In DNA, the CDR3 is TGTGCCAGCAGGCCAGCGACAGGGGTGGGGAATGAGCAGTTCTTC.

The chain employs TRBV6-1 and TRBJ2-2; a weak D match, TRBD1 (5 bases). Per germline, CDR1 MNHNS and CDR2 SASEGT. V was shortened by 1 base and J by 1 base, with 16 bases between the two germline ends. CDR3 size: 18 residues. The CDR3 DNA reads TGTGCCAGCAGTGAAGGGACATTCCCCTGGATGAACACCGGGGAGCTGTTTTTT. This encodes CASSEGTFPWMNTGELFF.

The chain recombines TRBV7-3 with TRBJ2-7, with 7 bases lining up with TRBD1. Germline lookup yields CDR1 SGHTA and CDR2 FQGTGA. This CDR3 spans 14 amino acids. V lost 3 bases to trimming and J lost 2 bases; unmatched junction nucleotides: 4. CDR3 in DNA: TGTGCCAGCAGCTTGACAGGGAGCCCCTACGAGCAGTACTTC. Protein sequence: CASSLTGSPYEQYF.

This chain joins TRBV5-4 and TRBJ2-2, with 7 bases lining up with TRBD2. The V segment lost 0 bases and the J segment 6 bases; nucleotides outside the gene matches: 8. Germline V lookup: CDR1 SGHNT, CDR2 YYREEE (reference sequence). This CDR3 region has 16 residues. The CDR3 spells CASSLARDYGAGELFF. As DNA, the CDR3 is TGTGCCAGCAGCTTGGCCAGGGACTACGGGGCCGGGGAGCTGTTTTTT.

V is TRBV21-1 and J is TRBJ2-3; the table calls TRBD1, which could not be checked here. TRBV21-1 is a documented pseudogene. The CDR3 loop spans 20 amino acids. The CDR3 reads CASSKEEDRAGRRGTDTQYF. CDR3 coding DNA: TGTGCCAGCAGCAAAGAGGAAGACAGGGCAGGTCGGCGCGGCACAGATACGCAGTATTTT.

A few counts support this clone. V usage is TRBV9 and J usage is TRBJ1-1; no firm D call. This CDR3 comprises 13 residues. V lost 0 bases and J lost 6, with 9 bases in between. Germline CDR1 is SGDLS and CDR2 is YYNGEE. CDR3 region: CASSVDFGAEAFF. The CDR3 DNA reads TGTGCCAGCAGCGTAGATTTCGGGGCTGAAGCTTTCTTT.

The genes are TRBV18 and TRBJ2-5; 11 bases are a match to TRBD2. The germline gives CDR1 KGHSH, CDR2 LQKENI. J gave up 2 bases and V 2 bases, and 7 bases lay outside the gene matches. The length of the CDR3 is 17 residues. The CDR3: CASSPLASGGTQETQYF. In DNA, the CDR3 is TGTGCCAGCTCACCATTGGCTAGCGGGGGGACGCAAGAGACCCAGTACTTC.

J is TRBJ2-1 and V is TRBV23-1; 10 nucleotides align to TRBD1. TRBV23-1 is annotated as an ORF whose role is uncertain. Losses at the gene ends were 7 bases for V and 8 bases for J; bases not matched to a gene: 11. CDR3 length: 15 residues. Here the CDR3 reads CASTTWDRGRDEQFF. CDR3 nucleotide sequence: TGCGCCAGCACTACCTGGGACAGGGGCCGGGATGAGCAGTTCTTC.

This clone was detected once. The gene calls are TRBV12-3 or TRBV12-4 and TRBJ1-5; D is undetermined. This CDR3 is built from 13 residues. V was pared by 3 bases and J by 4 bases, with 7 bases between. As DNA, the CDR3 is TGTGCCAGCAGTTTGAGGGAGAATCAGCCCCAGCATTTT. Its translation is CASSLRENQPQHF.

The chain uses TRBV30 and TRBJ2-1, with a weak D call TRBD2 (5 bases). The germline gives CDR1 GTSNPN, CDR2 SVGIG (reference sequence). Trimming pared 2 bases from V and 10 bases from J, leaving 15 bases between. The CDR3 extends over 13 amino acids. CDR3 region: CAWSKFVAKEQFF. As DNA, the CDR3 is TGTGCCTGGAGTAAATTTGTAGCGAAGGAGCAGTTCTTC.

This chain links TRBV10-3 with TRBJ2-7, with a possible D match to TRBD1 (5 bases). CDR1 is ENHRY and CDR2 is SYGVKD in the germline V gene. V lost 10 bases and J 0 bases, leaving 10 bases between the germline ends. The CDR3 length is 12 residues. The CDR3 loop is CATEDTSYEQYF. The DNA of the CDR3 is TGTGCCACCGAGGACACCTCCTACGAGCAGTACTTC.

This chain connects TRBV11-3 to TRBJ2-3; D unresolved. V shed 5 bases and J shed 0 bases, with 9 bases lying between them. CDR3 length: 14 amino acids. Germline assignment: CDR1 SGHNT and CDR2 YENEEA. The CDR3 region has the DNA TGTGCCAGCAGCCCAATTGCGAGCACAGATACGCAGTATTTT. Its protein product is CASSPIASTDTQYF.

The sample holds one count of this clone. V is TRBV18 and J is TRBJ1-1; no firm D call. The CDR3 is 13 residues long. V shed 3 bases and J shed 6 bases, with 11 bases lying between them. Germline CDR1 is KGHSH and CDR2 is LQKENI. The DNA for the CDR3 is TGTGCCAGCTCACCGTACGGGGATGCTGAAGCTTTCTTT. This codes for CASSPYGDAEAFF.

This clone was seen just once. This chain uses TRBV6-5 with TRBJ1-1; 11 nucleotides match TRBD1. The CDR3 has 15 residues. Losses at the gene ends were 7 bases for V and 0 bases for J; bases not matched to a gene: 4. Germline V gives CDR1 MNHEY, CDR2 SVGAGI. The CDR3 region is CASTGTGGLNTEAFF. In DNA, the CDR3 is TGTGCCAGCACTGGGACAGGGGGGCTGAACACTGAAGCTTTCTTT.